This T cell receptor (beta chain) derives from a study of T cells after posttransplantation cyclophosphamide. This clone appeared many times. Its antigen is not identified. Findings and limits, study-wide: TRB overlap between skin or GI tissue T cells and blood was limited. Donor CD8+ memory clones often dominated recipient blood repertoires at later times.

The method was immunoSEQ multiplex PCR; TCRdb's version includes in-frame clones alone and lacks a portion of them. Sampling found about 30,000 clones, none seen once. Germline V gene sequence: CDR1 SNHLY, CDR2 FYNNEI. V was pared by 7 bases and J by 4 bases, with 15 bases between. The CDR3 has 14 amino acids. Sequenced: PBMCs. This clonotype was obtained from a woman aged 60-75 years in good health, CMV-negative, and a related stem cell transplant donor. The chain couples TRBV2 to TRBJ2-3; no firm D call. CDR3 sequence reads: CASTKGLEADTQYF. CDR3 in DNA: TGTGCCAGCACCAAAGGGCTTGAGGCAGATACGCAGTATTTT. Looking up the rest from reference TRBV2 and TRBJ2-3 gives the full variable domain: EPEVTQTPSHQVTQMGQEVILRCVPISNHLYFYWYRQILGQKVEFLVSFYNNEISEKSEIFDDQFSVERPDGSNFTLKIRSTKLEDSAMYFCASTKGLEADTQYFGPGTRLTVL.